This entry lists 2 T cell receptor beta chains sequenced from one sample in a study of cytomegalovirus exposure and HLA in healthy donors. The PCR ran on 60 Vbeta and 13 Jbeta primers. Repertoires were generated with immunoSEQ multiplex PCR, while TCRdb's copy carries only in-frame clones and drops some. The data hold 130,000 or so clones, with 79% observed a single time. Sequenced: PBMCs. Receptors originate from a male donor in good health and CMV-seronegative.

The V and J genes are TRBV13 and TRBJ2-7, with D possibly TRBD2 on 5 matching bases. The germline V gene has CDR1 PRHDT and CDR2 FYEKMQ (reference sequence). Trimming stripped 0 bases from V and 6 bases from J, with 18 bases between. This CDR3 has 16 residues. The CDR3 here is CASSLGVGIQRGEQYF. CDR3 DNA sequence: TGTGCCAGCAGCTTAGGGGTCGGGATCCAACGGGGCGAGCAGTACTTC.

In its sample, this clone was seen a few times. The chain links TRBV6-1 to TRBJ2-2, with 8 nucleotides matching TRBD2. The germline CDR1 and CDR2 sequences are MNHNS and SASEGT. Trimming took 8 bases from V and 4 from J; bases not matched to a gene: 9. The CDR3 covers 15 residues. CDR3 nucleotides: TGTGCCAGCTCTACAGCGGGGGCGGGCACCGGGGAGCTGTTTTTT. This sequence encodes CASSTAGAGTGELFF.